These T cell receptor beta chains were read from a single sample in a study of metastatic and nonmetastatic thyroid tumors. TCRdb re-analyzed the PCR reads through MiXCR. The sample holds roughly 3,000 clones, 25% to 30% seen once. Sequencing was done on a sample of tumor tissue. These receptor sequences come from a female donor with papillary thyroid cancer or a benign thyroid nodule (not recorded which). Some clones in this sample may be carry-over from other donors' samples. Both conserved end residues are part of each CDR3. Fields, in order: V gene, J gene, clone size, D gene, CDR3 DNA, CDR3 protein. The D gene is left open where the match is weak. The size field is filled for only some rows; it gives once, few, many or a size class.

TRBV12-3/TRBV12-4	TRBJ2-1	large	TRBD2	TGTGCCAGCAGTTTAGGGGAGGGCCCGTACAATGAGCAGTTCTTC	CASSLGEGPYNEQFF
TRBV5-6	TRBJ1-3	NA	NA	TGTGCCAGCAGCTTCAGGGAGACGGCTGGAAACACCATATATTTT	CASSFRETAGNTIYF
TRBV3-1	TRBJ1-6	NA	NA	TGTGCCAGCAGCCAAGCCCCCCAAAATAATTCACCCCTCCACTTT	CASSQAPQNNSPLHF
TRBV6-1	TRBJ2-7	few	TRBD2	TGTGCCAGCAGTGAATTAACTACCGGGGCGGGAGGCCACGAGCAGTACTTC	CASSELTTGAGGHEQYF
TRBV6-1	TRBJ2-2	NA	TRBD2	TGTGCCAGCAGGGACCTAGCGGGAGGTAGTACCGGGGAGCTGTTTTTT	CASRDLAGGSTGELFF
TRBV11-1	TRBJ1-1	NA	NA	TGTGCCAGCGGGTCGAACACTGAAGCTTTCTTT	CASGSNTEAFF
TRBV18	TRBJ2-7	once	TRBD2	TGTGCCGCCGCGACTAGCGCGAGCTCCTACGAGCAGTACTTC	CAAATSASSYEQYF
TRBV30	TRBJ2-2	NA	NA	TGTGCCTGGAGTGTGGGGGTGGGCACCGGGGAGCTGTTTTTT	CAWSVGVGTGELFF
TRBV20-1	TRBJ1-1	NA	TRBD1	TGCAGTGCTAGAGGGACAGGGGGTAGTCCCACTGAAGCTTTCTTT	CSARGTGGSPTEAFF
TRBV6-2/TRBV6-3	TRBJ1-1	large	NA	TGTGCCAGCAGTTACCGGGGCAGGGATGGTACTGAAGCTTTCTTT	CASSYRGRDGTEAFF
TRBV24-1	TRBJ2-7	few	TRBD2	TGTGCCACCAGTGATACGACTAGCGGGAGGACCTACGAGCAGTACTTC	CATSDTTSGRTYEQYF
TRBV6-1	TRBJ1-6	large	NA	TGTGCCAGCAGTGACAGAAGGGGAGAGTCACCCCTCCACTTT	CASSDRRGESPLHF
TRBV6-1	TRBJ1-5	NA	NA	TGTGCCAGCAGTTTAACAGGCAATCAGCCCCAGCATTTT	CASSLTGNQPQHF
TRBV24-1	TRBJ1-2	NA	NA	TGTGCCACCAGTGGGGGAAGGGATGGCTACACCTTC	CATSGGRDGYTF
TRBV20-1	TRBJ2-2	NA	TRBD1	TGCAGTGCTGGACAGGGGGCGAACACCGGGGAGCTGTTTTTT	CSAGQGANTGELFF
TRBV28	TRBJ1-5	NA	TRBD1	TGTGCCAGCAGTTTTCTCAGGACAGGCCCGGATAGCAATCAGCCCCAGCATTTT	CASSFLRTGPDSNQPQHF
TRBV6-2/TRBV6-3	TRBJ2-7	NA	NA	TGTGCCAGCAGTTACTCGACAGACTCCTACGAGCAGTACTTC	CASSYSTDSYEQYF
TRBV6-2/TRBV6-3	TRBJ2-1	few	NA	TGTGCCAGCAGTAGGCAGGGCTCCTACAATGAGCAGTTCTTC	CASSRQGSYNEQFF